Each of the 27 T cell receptor beta chains below was sequenced from the same sample in a study of T cells in Graves' hyperthyroidism and ophthalmopathy (dated 2019 in TCRdb). Receptor libraries were prepared by multiplex PCR. The reads were generated on an Illumina HiSeq 2000. Amplification of TCR beta CDR3 regions was carried out from RNA transcripts. For the first round of RT-PCR on the TCR CDR3, the HTBI primer set was used together with the Qiagen OneStep RT-PCR kit. TCRdb reworked the public reads: Q25 trimming with fastp, MiXCR clone assembly, productive beta chains retained. Rows matching on CDR3 protein sequence are summarized as one entry with the most common DNA and genes. For this sample there are nearly 750,000 distinct CDR3 sequences; around a third appear just once. Less than 40% of the sample lies in the top ten. The sequencing sample was made of blood. These receptors originate from a woman between 40 and 50 years old with Graves' hyperthyroidism.

The rearrangement links TRBV12-5 to TRBJ1-5; unclear D gene. The CDR3 is made up of 14 amino acids. Looked up from germline, CDR1 is LGHNT and CDR2 is FRNRAP. Between the trimmed V and J ends, which lost 6 bases and 6 bases, there was a span of 15 bases. CDR3 sequence: CASGGTKGSQPQHF. The CDR3 nucleotides read TGTGCTAGTGGAGGAACCAAGGGAAGTCAGCCCCAGCATTTT. Variable domain in full (rest from reference TRBV12-5 and TRBJ1-5): DARVTQTPRHKVTEMGQEVTMRCQPILGHNTVFWYRQTMMQGLELLAYFRNRAPLDDSGMPKDRFSAEMPDATLATLKIQPSEPRDSAVYFCASGGTKGSQPQHFGDGTRLSIL.

This clonotype was counted many times. This sequence joins TRBV20-1 and TRBJ2-7, with D unresolved. The ends were cut back, 2 bases at V and 2 bases at J, with 7 bases in the middle. This CDR3 has 12 residues. Germline CDR1 DFQATT, CDR2 SNEGSKA (reference sequence). CDR3 amino acids: CSARRPTYEQYF. Here the CDR3 DNA reads TGCAGTGCTAGACGCCCCACCTACGAGCAGTACTTC.

The chain joins TRBV2 to TRBJ2-1; D unclear. CDR3 length: 11 residues. Germline V gene lookup returns CDR1 SNHLY and CDR2 FYNNEI. Trimming stripped 10 bases from V and 8 bases from J, with 12 bases between. The CDR3 here is CATANEDEQFF. The DNA for the CDR3 is TGTGCCACAGCAAATGAGGATGAGCAGTTCTTC.

A note on this clonotype: The junction departs from the called germline gene at one end, perhaps through a read error. The CDR3 bases are TGCGCCAGCAGCCATGTTCGGGGGCTCCGGGAGCTGTTTTTT. It codes for CASSHVRGLRELFF. The chain carries TRBV7-3 and TRBJ2-2, with D perhaps TRBD1 or TRBD2 (6 bases each). Germline V gene lookup returns CDR1 SGHTA and CDR2 FQGTGA. The CDR3 length is 14 residues.

This clonotype was detected many times. This sequence joins TRBV20-1 and TRBJ1-5; D is unresolved. The CDR3 is 12 residues long. The V gene's germline CDR1 is DFQATT and CDR2 SNEGSKA (reference sequence). V was trimmed by 3 bases and J by 5 bases, leaving 8 bases between them. CDR3 amino acids: CSASFADQPQHF. The CDR3 nucleotides are TGCAGTGCTAGTTTCGCGGATCAGCCCCAGCATTTT.

In this sample, this clonotype turned up once. V usage is TRBV6-5 and J usage is TRBJ1-1; D remains unclear. Trimming took off 6 bases at V and 3 bases at J, with 11 bases between the two ends. The CDR3 spans 13 residues. CDR1 and CDR2 from the germline V gene are MNHEY and SVGAGI. Here the CDR3 reads CASRFAGYTEAFF. DNA for the CDR3: TGTGCCAGCAGGTTTGCCGGATACACTGAAGCTTTCTTT.

This rearrangement joins TRBV7-2 to TRBJ1-6; tentative D call: TRBD1 (5 bases). V was clipped by 6 bases and J by 10 bases, with 16 bases between them. Germline loops: CDR1 SGHTA, CDR2 FQGNSA. The CDR3 has 14 amino acids. The chain's CDR3 is CASSLRDQGSPLHF. DNA for the CDR3: TGTGCCAGCAGTCTCCGGGACCAAGGATCACCCCTCCACTTT.

This chain links TRBV7-2 with TRBJ2-7; D gene uncertain. Deletions cut 5 bases from V and 3 bases from J, with 14 bases between. The CDR3 totals 14 residues. Germline V gene lookup returns CDR1 SGHTA and CDR2 FQGNSA. The DNA for the CDR3 is TGTGCCAGCAGCCAAGATCGTTATGGCTACGAGCAGTACTTC. This codes for CASSQDRYGYEQYF.

As regards this clonotype: At one of its ends the junction is not consistent with the germline gene, which may arise from a read error. CDR3 in amino acids: CASSQTEDSSPLHF. The CDR3 nucleotides read TGTGCCAGCAGCCAGACTGAAGATAGTTCACCCCTTCACTTT. The chain is built from TRBV5-6 and TRBJ1-6; D is unclear. There are 14 residues in the CDR3. Per germline, CDR1 SGHDT and CDR2 YYEEEE.

In regard to this clonotype: A read error may explain this, as a much larger clone is one base away. The gene calls are TRBV11-2 and TRBJ1-1; TRBD1 might be the D (5 bases). The length of the CDR3 is 15 residues. CDR1 is SGHAT, CDR2 FQNNGV, per germline. V was cut by 3 bases and J by 3 bases, with 14 bases left in between. The CDR3 DNA sequence: TGTGCCAGCAGCTTCGATGGGGGGTTGGACACTGAAGCTTTCTTT. It specifies CASSFDGGLDTEAFF.

Points on this clonotype: Germline and junction disagree at one end, which may indicate a read error. The J gene is TRBJ1-5, the V gene TRBV10-2; TRBD1 aligns across 12 bases. The germline V gene has CDR1 WSHSY and CDR2 SAAADI. The CDR3 extends over 15 amino acids. The CDR3 loop is CASGDRGLLDQPQHF. The CDR3 region has the DNA TGTGCCAGCGGGGACAGGGGGCTTTTGGATCAGCCCCAGCATTTT.

The V and J genes are TRBV6-2 or TRBV6-3 and TRBJ1-1; D gene unclear. V lost 8 bases to trimming and J lost 6 bases, with 16 bases between them. Germline CDR1 is MNHEY and CDR2 is SVGEGT. CDR3 length: 13 residues. CDR3 loop: CASVPRGYAEAFF. As DNA, the CDR3 is TGTGCCAGCGTCCCCCGCGGATACGCTGAAGCTTTCTTT.

This chain uses TRBV19 with TRBJ1-5; no definite D call. The CDR3 has 16 residues. Trimming pared 3 bases from V and 5 bases from J, leaving 17 bases between. The V gene's germline CDR1 is LNHDA and CDR2 SQIVND (reference sequence). The CDR3 spells CASSILRPQSDQPQHF. CDR3 nucleotides: TGTGCCAGTAGTATTTTGAGGCCCCAGTCGGATCAGCCCCAGCATTTT.

The J gene is TRBJ1-4, the V gene TRBV7-8; 9 bases align to TRBD1. Trimming removed 5 bases from V and 12 bases from J; junction bases left unmatched: 7. Germline V gene data show CDR1 as SGHVS and CDR2 as FQNEAQ. The CDR3 extends over 13 amino acids. CDR3 nucleotides: TGTGCCAGCAGCGCAATGGGACAGGGAGAACTGTTTTTT. The encoded protein is CASSAMGQGELFF.

The gene calls are TRBV11-2 and TRBJ2-3; 9 nucleotides line up with TRBD1. Looked up from germline, CDR1 is SGHAT and CDR2 is FQNNGV. V dropped 5 bases and J dropped 6; count of bases not matched to a gene: 6. CDR3 length: 14 amino acids. This chain's CDR3 is CASSPGQGADTQYF. In DNA form, the CDR3 reads TGTGCCAGCAGCCCGGGACAGGGTGCGGATACGCAGTATTTT.

A note on this clonotype: A much larger clone is a single base away; this may be a read error. V gene TRBV5-1 combines with J gene TRBJ1-1; possible D gene TRBD1, 6 bases. Germline CDR1 reads SGHRS; CDR2 reads YFSETQ. The CDR3 is 13 amino acids. V was trimmed by 6 bases and J by 3 bases, leaving 12 bases between them. The CDR3 DNA reads as TGCGCCAGCACCCCCCAGGGGTACACTGAAGCTTTCTTT. It is translated as CASTPQGYTEAFF. Based on the CDR3 plus reference TRBV5-1 and TRBJ1-1, the full variable domain is KAGVTQTPRYLIKTRGQQVTLSCSPISGHRSVSWYQQTPGQGLQFLFEYFSETQRNKGNFPGRFSGRQFSNSRSEMNVSTLELGDSALYLCASTPQGYTEAFFGQGTRLTVV.

At least ten counts were recorded for this clonotype. The gene calls are TRBV29-1 and TRBJ2-5; possibly TRBD2 for D (6 bases). Germline V gene sequence: CDR1 SQVTM, CDR2 ANQGSEA. The CDR3 length is 11 residues. V dropped 4 bases and J dropped 7 bases, with 10 bases sitting between them. This CDR3 reads CSVAGEGTQYF. In DNA, the CDR3 is TGCAGCGTTGCGGGGGAAGGGACCCAGTACTTC.

This clonotype was found many times. The chain uses TRBV7-2 and TRBJ1-2, with D possibly being TRBD1 (5 bases). Looked up from germline, CDR1 is SGHTA and CDR2 is FQGNSA. V lost 2 bases to trimming and J lost 2 bases, with 6 bases between them. The CDR3 consists of 13 residues. The CDR3: CASSLNRNYGYTF. The CDR3 bases are TGTGCCAGCAGCTTAAACAGGAACTATGGCTACACCTTC. The full variable domain, its missing parts supplied by reference TRBV7-2 and TRBJ1-2, is GAGVSQSPSNKVTEKGKDVELRCDPISGHTALYWYRQSLGQGLEFLIYFQGNSAPDKSGLPSDRFSAERTGGSVSTLTIQRTQQEDSAVYLCASSLNRNYGYTFGSGTRLTVV.

V and J are TRBV15 and TRBJ1-2, with TRBD1 matching 8 bases. Per germline, CDR1 LNHNV and CDR2 YYDKDF (reference sequence). V shed 3 bases and J 5 bases; nucleotides not matched to a gene: 11. The CDR3 contains 16 residues. CDR3 bases: TGTGCCACCAGCAGCCAAGACAGGGGTCTTTCGTATGGCTACACCTTC. Its translation: CATSSQDRGLSYGYTF.

The CDR3 nucleotides are TGTGCCAGCAGTGAAAGTACTAGCTCGGGGACCCAGTACTTC. This translates into CASSESTSSGTQYF. V usage is TRBV2 and J usage is TRBJ2-5; the D gene is possibly TRBD2 (6 bases). This CDR3 is 14 amino acids long. Germline V gene data show CDR1 as SNHLY and CDR2 as FYNNEI. Trimming cost V 2 bases and J 7 bases, with 14 bases left between them.

This clonotype came up many times. This rearrangement joins TRBV11-3 to TRBJ1-5; D not resolved. Per the germline V gene, CDR1 is SGHNT and CDR2 is YENEEA. Trimming removed 4 bases from V and 1 base from J, with 8 bases in between. This CDR3 region has 14 residues. CDR3 nucleotides: TGTGCCAGCAGCTCCATGACAAGCAATCAGCCCCAGCATTTT. This codes for CASSSMTSNQPQHF.

The chain combines TRBV20-1 with TRBJ2-7, with TRBD2 as a possible D gene (5 bases). Looked up from germline, CDR1 is DFQATT and CDR2 is SNEGSKA (reference sequence). The CDR3 totals 12 residues. V lost 6 bases, J lost 3 bases, and 12 bases lay in between. CDR3 residues: CSAAIGGYEQYF. CDR3 nucleotide sequence: TGCAGTGCCGCCATCGGAGGCTACGAGCAGTACTTC.

This clonotype was picked up a small number of times. This chain links TRBV13 with TRBJ1-4; D is uncertain. There are 16 residues in the CDR3. V lost 3 bases, J lost 5 bases, and 16 bases lay in between. CDR1 and CDR2 from the germline V gene are PRHDT and FYEKMQ (reference sequence). The CDR3 protein is CASSFGVGGRNEKLFF. CDR3 coding DNA: TGTGCCAGCAGCTTCGGTGTGGGAGGAAGGAATGAAAAACTGTTTTTT.

The sample holds many counts of this clonotype. The chain carries TRBV2 and TRBJ1-3; TRBD1 agrees at 7 bases. Germline V gene data show CDR1 as SNHLY and CDR2 as FYNNEI. The CDR3 runs to 17 residues. V lost 6 bases and J lost 0; bases outside the gene matches: 11. CDR3 bases: TGTGCCAGCAGGGACAGGTCATTCATCCGCTCTGGAAACACCATATATTTT. Protein: CASRDRSFIRSGNTIYF.

The chain combines TRBV7-2 with TRBJ1-2, with 7 bases aligning to TRBD1. From germline, CDR1 is SGHTA and CDR2 FQGNSA. J gave up 6 bases and V 4 bases, and 17 bases lay outside the gene matches. This CDR3 is built from 17 residues. The CDR3 DNA sequence: TGTGCCAGCAGCTCCAGAGGTGGTCGGCAGGGGGTAAATGGCTACACCTTC. Its translation is CASSSRGGRQGVNGYTF.

There are a few counts of this clonotype. The chain couples TRBV14 to TRBJ1-2; tentative D call: TRBD1 (5 bases). Germline V gene data show CDR1 as SGHDN and CDR2 as FVKESK. The CDR3 spans 17 residues. V was pared by 4 bases and J by 0 bases, with 18 bases between. CDR3 coding DNA: TGTGCCAGCAGCCGGTTTTTTGGGACTGGGACTAACTATGGCTACACCTTC. Translation: CASSRFFGTGTNYGYTF.

The V gene is TRBV5-1, the J gene TRBJ2-5; D might be TRBD2 (6 bases). The V gene lost 5 bases and the J gene lost 5 bases, with 16 bases spanning the gap. The CDR3 extends over 14 amino acids. Germline V gene data show CDR1 as SGHRS and CDR2 as YFSETQ. This CDR3 is CASRFKGGGETQYF. The CDR3, as DNA: TGCGCCAGCAGATTTAAGGGAGGCGGGGAGACCCAGTACTTC.